A single sample gave rise to the 23 T cell receptor beta chains below, sequenced in a study of cytomegalovirus exposure and HLA in healthy donors. Use of 60 Vbeta and 13 Jbeta primers characterized the PCR. TCRdb's copy holds only in-frame clones and misses some; the assay was immunoSEQ multiplex PCR. The sample has around 150,000 clones; roughly 80% are singletons. Specimen: PBMCs. The receptor source for this set is a man aged 35 to 55 in good health and CMV-seropositive.

V gene TRBV29-1 combines with J gene TRBJ2-7, with 7 bases lining up with TRBD1. With 4 bases clipped from V and 7 bases from J, the junction kept 19 bases outside the gene matches. The CDR3 sequence is 16 residues long. Germline CDR1 and CDR2: SQVTM and ANQGSEA. In nucleotides, the CDR3 is TGCAGCGTTGTAAAGGGGGCCAACCCCGGATCTAGTGAGCAGTACTTC. Translation: CSVVKGANPGSSEQYF.

The chain combines TRBV11-2 with TRBJ2-7; tentative D call: TRBD1 (7 bases). This CDR3 comprises 13 residues. V dropped 7 bases and J dropped 3 bases, with 13 bases sitting between them. The germline V gene encodes CDR1 SGHAT and CDR2 FQNNGV. CDR3 nucleotides: TGTGCCAGCAAACAGGGGACTCTCTACGAGCAGTACTTC. It codes for CASKQGTLYEQYF. The full variable domain, its missing parts supplied by reference TRBV11-2 and TRBJ2-7, is EAGVAQSPRYKIIEKRQSVAFWCNPISGHATLYWYQQILGQGPKLLIQFQNNGVVDDSQLPKDRFSAERLKGVDSTLKIQPAKLEDSAVYLCASKQGTLYEQYFGPGTRLTVT.

The V gene is TRBV29-1, the J gene TRBJ1-5, with TRBD1 matching 7 bases. This CDR3 is built from 13 residues. Germline lookup yields CDR1 SQVTM and CDR2 ANQGSEA. V lost 4 bases, J lost 4 bases, and 4 bases stayed unmatched. The CDR3 DNA sequence: TGCAGCGTTGCGGGGACAGAGAATCAGCCCCAGCATTTT. Its translation is CSVAGTENQPQHF.

The chain couples TRBV5-8 to TRBJ1-1; the match to TRBD1 covers 9 bases. V shed 3 bases and J 1 base; nucleotides not matched to a gene: 7. CDR1 is SGHTS, CDR2 YDEGEE, per germline. This CDR3 is built from 16 residues. As DNA, the CDR3 is TGTGCCAGCAGCTATCGCCCGGGACAGGGGAACACTGAAGCTTTCTTT. It is translated as CASSYRPGQGNTEAFF.

V and J are TRBV11-3 and TRBJ2-7; TRBD2 matches at 11 bases. The V segment lost 4 bases and the J segment 6 bases; nucleotides outside the gene matches: 17. This CDR3 region has 18 residues. Germline CDR1 and CDR2: SGHNT and YENEEA. The DNA of the CDR3 is TGTGCCAGCAGCTCGGGTCCGGGACTAGCGGTCGGGCGGGGCGAGCAGTACTTC. Residues: CASSSGPGLAVGRGEQYF.

This clone was observed once. V is TRBV6-5 and J is TRBJ2-3; weak D call: TRBD1 (5 bases). CDR3 length: 15 residues. Germline CDR1 reads MNHEY; CDR2 reads SVGAGI. Trimming removed 9 bases from V and 0 bases from J, with 16 bases in between. CDR3 nucleotide sequence: TGTGCCAGTAACACTGGGGCGGCTAGCACAGATACGCAGTATTTT. It is translated as CASNTGAASTDTQYF.

The chain recombines TRBV2 with TRBJ2-7; a weak D match, TRBD2 (5 bases). Germline V CDR1 and CDR2: SNHLY, FYNNEI. The germline V and J ends were trimmed by 3 bases and 2 bases, with 8 bases remaining between them. The CDR3 contains 13 residues. CDR3 nucleotide sequence: TGTGCCAGCAGTGACGAGGGTCCCTACGAGCAGTACTTC. It translates to CASSDEGPYEQYF.

This rearrangement joins TRBV6-5 to TRBJ2-7, with a weak D call TRBD2 (6 bases). The CDR3 runs to 11 residues. Trimming shortened V by 5 bases and J by 6 bases, and 8 bases separated the two germline ends. Germline CDR1 reads MNHEY; CDR2 reads SVGAGI. CDR3 in DNA: TGTGCCAGCAGTCGGAGGGCCGAGCAGTACTTC. Amino acids: CASSRRAEQYF.

This rearrangement joins TRBV2 to TRBJ1-1; D not resolved. The CDR3 runs to 14 residues. Germline values: CDR1 SNHLY, CDR2 FYNNEI. Trimming removed 7 bases from V and 0 bases from J, with 12 bases in between. The CDR3 region is CASTGMIMNTEAFF. In DNA form, the CDR3 reads TGTGCCAGCACCGGGATGATTATGAACACTGAAGCTTTCTTT. Variable domain in full (rest from reference TRBV2 and TRBJ1-1): EPEVTQTPSHQVTQMGQEVILRCVPISNHLYFYWYRQILGQKVEFLVSFYNNEISEKSEIFDDQFSVERPDGSNFTLKIRSTKLEDSAMYFCASTGMIMNTEAFFGQGTRLTVV.

The V and J genes are TRBV5-1 and TRBJ1-1; weak D call: TRBD1 (6 bases). Looked up from germline, CDR1 is SGHRS and CDR2 is YFSETQ. V was pared by 3 bases and J by 1 base, with 16 bases between. The CDR3 has 16 residues. The CDR3 sequence is CASSWVGGATNTEAFF. In DNA form, the CDR3 reads TGCGCCAGCAGCTGGGTCGGGGGGGCGACGAACACTGAAGCTTTCTTT.

This clone showed up just a few times. The CDR3 sequence is CASSSTGDTYNSPLHF. The CDR3 nucleotides read TGTGCCAGCTCATCTACAGGGGATACTTATAATTCACCCCTCCACTTT. The chain carries TRBV18 and TRBJ1-6; the match to TRBD1 covers 7 bases. The germline V gene has CDR1 KGHSH and CDR2 LQKENI. The J segment lost 4 bases and the V segment lost 5 bases, leaving 8 bases of the junction unmatched. CDR3 length: 16 amino acids. Drawing the rest from reference TRBV18 and TRBJ1-6, the complete variable domain is NAGVMQNPRHLVRRRGQEARLRCSPMKGHSHVYWYRQLPEEGLKFMVYLQKENIIDESGMPKERFSAEFPKEGPSILRIQQVVRGDSAAYFCASSSTGDTYNSPLHFGNGTRLTVT.

The genes are TRBV4-2 and TRBJ2-7, with 10 bases lining up with TRBD2. The length of the CDR3 is 13 residues. Germline V gene sequence: CDR1 LGHNA, CDR2 YNFKEQ. Trimming took 1 base from V and 7 from J; bases not matched to a gene: 1. Here the CDR3 DNA reads TGTGCCAGCAGCCAAGTGACTAGCGGGGAGCAGTACTTC. It specifies CASSQVTSGEQYF.

V and J are TRBV7-8 and TRBJ1-5, with a tentative D call TRBD1 (5 bases). Trimming took 4 bases from V and 4 from J, leaving 20 bases between them. Germline V CDR1 and CDR2: SGHVS, FQNEAQ. The CDR3 runs 17 residues. CDR3 region: CASSSFRGTGRNQPQHF. In DNA, the CDR3 is TGTGCCAGCAGCTCCTTCCGGGGGACGGGACGAAATCAGCCCCAGCATTTT.

V usage is TRBV27 and J usage is TRBJ2-5; the D gene is possibly TRBD2 (6 bases). Trimming pared 11 bases from V and 5 bases from J, leaving 15 bases between. The CDR3 totals 12 residues. Germline CDR1 is MNHEY and CDR2 is SMNVEV (reference sequence). The CDR3 loop is CASGLLGETQYF. The CDR3 DNA follows: TGTGCCTCGGGACTGCTGGGGGAGACCCAGTACTTC.

This sequence joins TRBV5-1 and TRBJ2-2; 14 nucleotides match TRBD2. Germline trimming cut 4 bases from V and 0 bases from J; bases unmatched to any gene: 5. This CDR3 has 18 amino acids. CDR1 and CDR2 from the germline V gene are SGHRS and YFSETQ. The CDR3 spells CASSRGLAGASNTGELFF. The CDR3 DNA sequence: TGCGCCAGCAGCAGGGGACTAGCGGGGGCGTCGAACACCGGGGAGCTGTTTTTT.

This clone was detected once. V gene TRBV19 combines with J gene TRBJ2-2, with D possibly matching TRBD1 (5 bases). Deletions cut 0 bases from V and 2 bases from J, with 10 bases between. The CDR3 spans 16 residues. Germline V gene sequence: CDR1 LNHDA, CDR2 SQIVND (reference sequence). In DNA, the CDR3 is TGTGCCAGTAGTATAGATCATACAGGCAACACCGGGGAGCTGTTTTTT. This translates into CASSIDHTGNTGELFF.

This chain joins TRBV27 and TRBJ2-7, with 7 bases fitting TRBD1. Germline CDR1 is MNHEY and CDR2 is SMNVEV (reference sequence). The CDR3 contains 14 residues. Trimming at V came to 5 bases and at J to 2 bases, leaving 6 bases not matched to a gene. CDR3 loop: CASSEYRGTYEQYF. The CDR3 DNA is TGTGCCAGCAGTGAGTACAGGGGAACCTACGAGCAGTACTTC.

Note on this clone: The junction shows a germline mismatch at one end, possibly a read error. The chain combines TRBV7-9 with TRBJ2-1, with 8 bases that match TRBD1. From germline, CDR1 is SEHNR and CDR2 FQNEAQ (reference sequence). The CDR3 has 16 amino acids. This chain's CDR3 is CSSTISRDRGLHEQFF. The CDR3 DNA reads TGTTCCAGCACCATCAGCCGAGACAGGGGTTTACATGAGCAGTTCTTC.

The V call is TRBV13, the J call TRBJ1-2; the match to TRBD1 covers 10 bases. The V segment lost 3 bases and the J segment 7 bases; nucleotides outside the gene matches: 5. This CDR3 has 14 residues. The germline V gene has CDR1 PRHDT and CDR2 FYEKMQ (reference sequence). The CDR3: CASSLGQGLSGYTF. For the CDR3, the DNA is TGTGCCAGCAGCTTGGGACAGGGGTTGTCTGGCTACACCTTC.

The chain carries TRBV11-2 and TRBJ1-5, with D uncertain. CDR3 length equals 13 residues. Looked up from germline, CDR1 is SGHAT and CDR2 is FQNNGV. V was clipped by 2 bases and J by 12 bases, with 14 bases between them. This CDR3 is CASSLRREGHQHF. The CDR3 nucleotides read TGTGCCAGCAGCTTACGGAGGGAAGGTCACCAGCATTTT.

This chain joins TRBV27 and TRBJ2-7; D is possibly TRBD2 (5 bases). This CDR3 spans 14 amino acids. Germline loops: CDR1 MNHEY, CDR2 SMNVEV (reference sequence). V lost 4 bases and J lost 2, with 12 bases in between. For the CDR3, the DNA is TGTGCCAGCAGTTCTCCTAGCTTTCCCTACGAGCAGTACTTC. Encoded protein: CASSSPSFPYEQYF.

The chain has TRBV10-1 and TRBJ2-7; the match to TRBD1 covers 9 bases. The CDR3 is 13 amino acids. With V trimmed by 7 bases and J by 3 bases, 4 bases remained unmatched. Looked up from germline, CDR1 is WNHNN and CDR2 is SYGVQD (reference sequence). CDR3: CASIRDRVYEQYF. The CDR3 region has the DNA TGCGCCAGCATCCGGGACAGGGTCTACGAGCAGTACTTC.

This clone was seen a handful of times. The rearrangement joins TRBV30 to TRBJ2-1, with 11 bases lining up with TRBD1. This CDR3 is built from 15 residues. The J segment lost 7 bases and the V segment lost 5 bases, leaving 10 bases of the junction unmatched. Germline CDR1 GTSNPN, CDR2 SVGIG (reference sequence). The CDR3 sequence: CAWDPGQGAPNEQFF. In DNA, the CDR3 is TGTGCCTGGGATCCCGGACAGGGGGCACCGAATGAGCAGTTCTTC.